This T cell receptor (beta chain) was recorded in a study of human CD8 memory T cell subsets. Making the TCR beta libraries relied on UMI-labeled 5' RACE. Each CDR3 protein gets one entry in TCRdb, which reprocessed the 5' RACE reads and gives no DNA. The record lists 5,000 to 6,000 distinct CDR3 sequences, of which the ten most abundant hold under 20%. Germline CDR1 is MNHEY and CDR2 is SVGEGT. The CDR3 is made up of 12 amino acids. The sample consisted of CD8+ T cells from PBMCs. The TCR originated in a human donor in good health. The V gene is TRBV6-2 or TRBV6-3, the J gene TRBJ1-1; TCRdb proposes TRBD1, but this gene call is untestable without DNA. The CDR3 spells CASSTGWGEAFF.